This TCR beta chain derives from a study of blood T cell repertoires in COVID-19. In this sample, this clone turned up a few times. The J segment lost 0 bases and the V segment lost 6 bases, leaving 3 bases of the junction unmatched. Germline loops: CDR1 SGHTA, CDR2 FQGTGA. The CDR3 totals 15 residues. TCRdb keeps only in-frame clones here, not all; method: immunoSEQ multiplex PCR. The table lists tens of thousands of clones, around 86% of them singletons. Sequencing was carried out using peripheral blood. The rearrangement joins TRBV7-3 to TRBJ2-2, with 8 bases that match TRBD1. The sequence was obtained from a human donor in a cohort sampled during active COVID-19. The CDR3 here is CASRKTGANTGELFF. The CDR3 DNA is TGTGCCAGCAGGAAGACAGGGGCGAACACCGGGGAGCTGTTTTTT.